This TCR beta chain was identified in a study of blood T cells in healthy people across ages. PCR was performed a second time for about 6 to 11 cycles using a sample-barcoded 5' primer and a J-beta primer mix. Per-sample output comprised a minimum of 2.5 million paired-end reads containing CDR3. TCRdb independently ran MiXCR on the 5' RACE reads; one entry per CDR3 protein. In the table there are approximately 680,000 distinct CDR3 sequences, roughly 32% of which are singletons. Remarks on this clonotype: Its antigen remains unidentified. A read error may produce the germline difference seen at one junction end.

Study conclusions and caveats: Per-million-T-cell TCR beta diversity fell roughly linearly with age.

The sample comprised blood. The receptor comes from an elderly woman in good health.

The CDR3 protein is CASSLRSSPYNEQYF. The CDR3, as DNA: TGTGCTAGCAGCTTACGCAGTTCTCCCTACAATGAGCAGTACTTC. The V and J genes are TRBV7-7 and TRBJ2-1; D gene ambiguous. The J call may be mistaken, given a closer DNA end match to TRBJ2-7. The germline V gene has CDR1 SSHAT and CDR2 FNYEAQ (reference sequence). This CDR3 has 15 amino acids.